Here is one TCR beta chain with its context. This record comes from a study of shared clonotypes between healthy human individuals. From germline, CDR1 is MNHEY and CDR2 SMNVEV (reference sequence). The CDR3 sequence is 14 residues long. The V gene lost 5 bases and the J gene lost 7 bases, with 15 bases spanning the gap. The protocol was immunoSEQ multiplex PCR, while the TCRdb copy is restricted to in-frame clones and leaves out a portion. In the table there are roughly 450,000 clones, approximately 85% of which are singletons. Sequenced material: PBMCs. The chain has TRBV27 and TRBJ1-5; D ambiguous. This TCR was sampled from a woman in her forties in good health. Some clones in this sample may be carry-over from other donors' samples. The CDR3 DNA reads TGTGCCAGCAGTCTCGAGTGGGTGGGACAGCCCCAGCATTTT. This codes for CASSLEWVGQPQHF.